Presented here are 10 T cell receptor beta chains from one specimen sequenced in a study of blood T cells in healthy people across ages. A second about 7 to 12 cycle PCR used barcoded and J-beta primers. TCRdb re-analysed the 5' RACE reads in MiXCR, keeping a single row per CDR3 protein. This table holds approximately 900,000 distinct CDR3 sequences, 40% to 60% found once. Material for sequencing was blood. These receptors were taken from a man aged 30-40 years in good health.

V is TRBV11-2 and J is TRBJ2-7; D perhaps matches TRBD1 (5 bases). In germline, CDR1 is SGHAT, CDR2 FQNNGV. The CDR3 has 15 amino acids. V lost 2 bases and J 7 bases, leaving 18 bases between the germline ends. CDR3 coding DNA: TGTGCCAGCAGCTTAACCAGGGCAACAATGTGGGAGCAGTACTTC. Translating it yields CASSLTRATMWEQYF. Full variable domain (rest looked up from reference TRBV11-2 and TRBJ2-7): EAGVAQSPRYKIIEKRQSVAFWCNPISGHATLYWYQQILGQGPKLLIQFQNNGVVDDSQLPKDRFSAERLKGVDSTLKIQPAKLEDSAVYLCASSLTRATMWEQYFGPGTRLTVT.

This clonotype occurred many times. The rearrangement joins TRBV6-2 or TRBV6-3 to TRBJ1-1, with D perhaps TRBD1 (6 bases). Germline CDR1 MNHEY, CDR2 SVGEGT. The CDR3 sequence is 13 residues long. Trimming took 7 bases from V and 5 from J, leaving 14 bases between them. The CDR3, as DNA: TGTGCCAGCAACTTACAGGGCTCGACTGAAGCTTTCTTT. It specifies CASNLQGSTEAFF.

This clonotype was seen only a few times. V is TRBV4-3 and J is TRBJ1-5, with unresolved D. Per the germline V gene, CDR1 is LGHNA and CDR2 is YSLEER. Trimming stripped 3 bases from V and 4 bases from J, with 16 bases between. The CDR3 is made up of 16 amino acids. CDR3 loop: CASSHQDVRKNQPQHF. CDR3 sequence (DNA): TGCGCCAGCAGCCATCAGGACGTAAGAAAGAATCAGCCCCAGCATTTT.

V gene TRBV4-3 combines with J gene TRBJ2-2, with 8 nucleotides matching TRBD2. The CDR3 runs to 16 residues. With V trimmed by 0 bases and J by 3 bases, 3 bases remained unmatched. The germline gives CDR1 LGHNA, CDR2 YSLEER. The CDR3 nucleotides read TGCGCCAGCAGCCAAGATTGGCGGGGGGACACCGGGGAGCTGTTTTTT. Protein sequence: CASSQDWRGDTGELFF.

The chain joins TRBV6-5 to TRBJ2-6; D possibly corresponds to TRBD2 (6 bases). The V end was cut by 3 bases, the J end by 0 bases, with 12 bases between. Germline V gene data show CDR1 as MNHEY and CDR2 as SVGAGI. The CDR3 contains 17 residues. The CDR3 here is CASSYSRGSSGANVLTF. The CDR3 nucleotides are TGTGCCAGCAGTTATTCGCGGGGTAGCTCTGGGGCCAACGTCCTGACTTTC.

This clonotype was seen only once. The chain carries TRBV6-6 and TRBJ1-4; no definite D call. V lost 10 bases and J 0 bases, leaving 9 bases between the germline ends. Germline V gives CDR1 MNHNY, CDR2 SVGAGI (reference sequence). The CDR3 spans 13 residues. The CDR3 DNA reads as TGTGCCACCCAACTTCCAACTAATGAAAAACTGTTTTTT. Amino acids: CATQLPTNEKLFF.

The chain recombines TRBV4-1 with TRBJ2-2; tentatively, D is TRBD1 or TRBD2 (5 bases each). Trimming left V 0 bases short and J 5 bases short, with 10 bases between. The germline V gene has CDR1 MGHRA and CDR2 YSYEKL. The CDR3 totals 15 residues. CDR3 nucleotides: TGCGCCAGCAGCCAAGACAGGGAGAGGACCGGGGAGCTGTTTTTT. It codes for CASSQDRERTGELFF.

In its sample, this clonotype was seen a few times. The genes are TRBV12-3 or TRBV12-4 and TRBJ2-1; D possibly corresponds to TRBD1 (5 bases). Trimming removed 5 bases from V and 0 bases from J, with 17 bases in between. The CDR3 loop spans 17 amino acids. The CDR3 sequence is CASSPTGSPSSYNEQFF. In nucleotides, the CDR3 is TGTGCCAGCAGTCCCACAGGATCTCCCAGCTCCTACAATGAGCAGTTCTTC.

In regard to this clonotype: It may be a read error: a sequence one base away is much more abundant. The V call is TRBV7-8, the J call TRBJ2-7; TRBD2 aligns across 7 bases. V trimming: 5 bases; J trimming: 0 bases; junction bases outside the gene matches: 10. Germline CDR1 SGHVS, CDR2 FQNEAQ. The length of the CDR3 is 16 residues. In nucleotides, the CDR3 is TGTGCCAGCAGCCTAGTTATGGCTAGCGGCTCCTACGAGCAGTACTTC. This sequence encodes CASSLVMASGSYEQYF.

This sequence joins TRBV12-3 or TRBV12-4 and TRBJ2-5; 7 bases are a match to TRBD1. The CDR3 totals 15 residues. Trimming cost V 3 bases and J 1 base; bases outside gene matches: 5. The CDR3 DNA reads TGTGCCAGCAGTTTCATAGGGGGCTTCCAAGAGACCCAGTACTTC. It codes for CASSFIGGFQETQYF.